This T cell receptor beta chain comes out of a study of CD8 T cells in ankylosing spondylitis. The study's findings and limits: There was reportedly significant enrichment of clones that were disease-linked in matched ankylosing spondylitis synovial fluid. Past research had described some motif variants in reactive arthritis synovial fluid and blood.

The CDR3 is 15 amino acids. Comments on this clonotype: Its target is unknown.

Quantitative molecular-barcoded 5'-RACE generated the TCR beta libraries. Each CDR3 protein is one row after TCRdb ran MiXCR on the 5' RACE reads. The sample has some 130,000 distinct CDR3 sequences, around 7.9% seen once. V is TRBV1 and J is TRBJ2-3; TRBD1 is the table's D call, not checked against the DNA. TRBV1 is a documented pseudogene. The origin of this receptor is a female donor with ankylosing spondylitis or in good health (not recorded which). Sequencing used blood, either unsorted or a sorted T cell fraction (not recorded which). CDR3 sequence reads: CTSSLLTLLTDTQYF. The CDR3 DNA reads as TGCACCAGCAGCCTCCTAACCCTGCTCACAGATACGCAGTATTTT.